Listed below are T cell receptor beta chains from one sample, sequenced in a study of shared clonotypes between healthy human individuals. Measured with immunoSEQ multiplex PCR; TCRdb has only the in-frame clones, and not every one. The table has 2,100,000 or so clones, almost 96% seen once. Sequenced sample: naive CD4+ T cells sorted from blood. The receptors shown here come from a man aged 18 to 30 in good health. The CDR3 runs from the conserved cysteine through the conserved F or W. Each record gives: clone size, V gene, D gene, J gene, CDR3 protein. A D gene is named only where the DNA matches it firmly. Not every row has a clone size; where given, it reads once, few, many or a size class.

-	TRBV6-6	TRBD2	TRBJ2-7	CATGSGESKQYF
-	TRBV5-4	TRBD2	TRBJ2-1	CASSLEGLASFHEQFF
-	TRBV4-2	-	TRBJ2-2	CASSQVAGANTGELFF
-	TRBV7-2	TRBD1	TRBJ1-4	CASSPRDRRNEKLFF
-	TRBV2	-	TRBJ1-2	CASSEEVVIGYTF
-	TRBV27	-	TRBJ1-1	CASSSWAARNTEAFF
-	TRBV7-2	TRBD1	TRBJ1-5	CASSFSGTGTQPQHF
-	TRBV4-1	TRBD2	TRBJ2-4	CASSQEGTSGGLAKNIQYF
-	TRBV6-5	-	TRBJ2-2	CASSAREDGELFF
once	TRBV18	-	TRBJ2-5	CASSPRMDSERQTQYF
-	TRBV7-9	-	TRBJ1-2	CAVQGEPTNYGYTF
-	TRBV9	-	TRBJ1-1	CASSVGTGTEAFF
-	TRBV5-1	TRBD1	TRBJ1-2	CASRETGGYGYTF
-	TRBV19	TRBD1	TRBJ1-1	CASSIGTGGTEAFF
-	TRBV21-1	-	TRBJ2-1	CAGGMGNEQFF
-	TRBV18	-	TRBJ2-5	CASSRTEYQETQYF
-	TRBV4-1	-	TRBJ1-2	CASSQENFRDRYEIGYGYTF
-	TRBV18	-	TRBJ2-7	CASSPSLELQYF
-	TRBV25-1	-	TRBJ2-7	CASSESGRMGYEQYF
-	TRBV14	TRBD1	TRBJ2-7	CASSQDRFFSYEQYF
-	TRBV5-1	-	TRBJ2-1	CASSLRPGVGNEQFF
-	TRBV18	-	TRBJ2-3	CASSPAGRSDTQYF
-	TRBV5-1	-	TRBJ2-3	CASSSRPGHLSTDTQYF
-	TRBV6-5	TRBD1	TRBJ1-2	CASSKGTDYGYTF
once	TRBV19	-	TRBJ1-2	CASGGHTYGYTF
-	TRBV10-3	-	TRBJ2-3	CAIGETDTQYF
-	TRBV6-6	-	TRBJ1-5	CASSYREVQPQHF
-	TRBV6-1	-	TRBJ2-7	CASSDTNKQYF
-	TRBV30	-	TRBJ2-1	CAWGGSYNEQFF
-	TRBV18	TRBD2	TRBJ2-1	CASSPPRERFPYNEQFF
-	TRBV5-4	-	TRBJ1-2	CASSLDRVPNYGYTF
-	TRBV25-1	-	TRBJ1-1	CASSRHLNTEAFF
-	TRBV11-2	TRBD2	TRBJ2-1	CASSPFESLAGVVYNEQFF
-	TRBV19	TRBD2	TRBJ2-7	CASSTTSGNYEQYF
once	TRBV11-3	TRBD1	TRBJ2-5	CASSSRQGVETQYF
-	TRBV21-1	-	TRBJ2-7	CASSSAERGAHYEQYF
-	TRBV27	-	TRBJ1-1	CASRGLGRRTEAFF
-	TRBV5-6	TRBD1	TRBJ1-4	CASSADRVGEKLFF
-	TRBV2	-	TRBJ1-6	CAGAGENNSPLHF
-	TRBV28	TRBD2	TRBJ2-7	CASSLSRFGGYEQYF
-	TRBV11-2	TRBD1	TRBJ1-3	CASSLGTGLGNTIYF
few	TRBV7-9	-	TRBJ1-2	CASSLVGSSREGYTF
-	TRBV10-3	-	TRBJ2-7	CAISEKGPLSYEQYF
-	TRBV30	TRBD1	TRBJ2-2	CAWSAGTGVPGELFF
-	TRBV7-2	-	TRBJ2-2	CASSIVGLAVNTGELFF
-	TRBV30	-	TRBJ1-3	CAWSGQTGNTIYF
-	TRBV7-9	TRBD2	TRBJ2-5	CASSPGTNQETQYF
-	TRBV10-3	-	TRBJ1-1	CASKEPGNTEAFF
-	TRBV6-5	-	TRBJ2-5	CASSYRSVGLQETQYF
-	TRBV5-1	-	TRBJ2-1	CASSSPRSYNEQFF
-	TRBV18	-	TRBJ2-5	CASSLSGQETQYF
-	TRBV30	-	TRBJ1-2	CAWSVEGGALF
once	TRBV6-5	TRBD1	TRBJ1-5	CASSYLRDRSNQPQHF
-	TRBV2	-	TRBJ2-3	CASSEVGATGDTQYF
-	TRBV28	-	TRBJ2-7	CASSWIKSEQYF
-	TRBV18	-	TRBJ2-7	CASSPSQVSSYEQYF